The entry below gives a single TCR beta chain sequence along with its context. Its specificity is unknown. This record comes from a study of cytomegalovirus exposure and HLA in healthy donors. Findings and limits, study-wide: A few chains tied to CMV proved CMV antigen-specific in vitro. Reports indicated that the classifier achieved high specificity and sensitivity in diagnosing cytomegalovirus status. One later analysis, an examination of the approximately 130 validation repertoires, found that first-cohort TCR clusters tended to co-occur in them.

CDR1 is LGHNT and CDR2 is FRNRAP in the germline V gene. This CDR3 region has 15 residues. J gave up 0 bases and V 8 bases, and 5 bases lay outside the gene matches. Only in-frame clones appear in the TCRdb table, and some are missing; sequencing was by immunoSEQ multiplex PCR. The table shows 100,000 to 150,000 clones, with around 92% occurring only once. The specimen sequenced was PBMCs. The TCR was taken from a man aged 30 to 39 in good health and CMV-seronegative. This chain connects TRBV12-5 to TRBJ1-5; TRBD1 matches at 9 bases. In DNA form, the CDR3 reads TGTGCTAGTTCAGGGACAGGGTATAGCAATCAGCCCCAGCATTTT. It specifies CASSGTGYSNQPQHF.